These 13 T cell receptor beta chains share one sample of origin, sequenced in a study of HIV-infected children after antiretroviral therapy interruption. Regarding treatment: PENTA 11 planned treatment interruption arm or continuous ART arm. The TCR library was built from RNA with a 3' RACE protocol and unique molecular identifiers. TCRdb redid the calling of the 3' RACE reads with MiXCR, one entry per CDR3 protein. Of around 50,000 distinct CDR3 sequences listed, around 4.1% are singletons. The source was CD45RA+ CD4+ T cells from PBMCs, pooled from several time points, collected from a donor given antiretroviral therapy, either interrupted or continuous. Indicated subset: naive CD4+ CD45RA+ CD45RO- T cells. Receptors were obtained from a pool of human donors with HIV.

This chain uses TRBV3-1 with TRBJ1-5; 7 positions match TRBD1. Germline values: CDR1 LGHDT, CDR2 YNNKEL (reference sequence). The trim removed 1 base at V and 6 bases at J, leaving 9 bases unmatched. The CDR3 sequence is 16 residues long. CDR3 DNA: TGTGCCAGCAGCCAAGCCCGGGACAGAGGAGTTCAGCCCCAGCATTTT. This codes for CASSQARDRGVQPQHF. The full variable domain, completed using reference TRBV3-1 and TRBJ1-5, is DTAVSQTPKYLVTQMGNDKSIKCEQNLGHDTMYWYKQDSKKFLKIMFSYNNKELIINETVPNRFSPKSPDKAHLNLHINSLELGDSAVYFCASSQARDRGVQPQHFGDGTRLSIL.

At least ten counts were recorded for this clonotype. J is TRBJ1-5 and V is TRBV20-1; 8 nucleotides agree with TRBD1. Germline CDR1 reads DFQATT; CDR2 reads SNEGSKA (reference sequence). The CDR3 consists of 16 residues. V lost 2 bases, J lost 5 bases, and 11 bases stayed unmatched. CDR3 in amino acids: CSARLVGQGGHQPQHF. For the CDR3, the DNA is TGCAGTGCTAGATTAGTTGGACAGGGAGGCCATCAGCCCCAGCATTTT.

A few counts support this clonotype. The chain is built from TRBV28 and TRBJ1-5; a possible D gene is TRBD1 (6 bases). V was clipped by 7 bases and J by 7 bases, with 14 bases between them. The germline V gene encodes CDR1 MDHEN and CDR2 SYDVKM. This CDR3 has 13 residues. CDR3 loop: CASITTGGQPQHF. CDR3 coding DNA: TGTGCCAGCATCACGACAGGCGGGCAGCCCCAGCATTTT.

This clonotype was seen many times. This sequence joins TRBV5-5 and TRBJ1-1; D perhaps matches TRBD1 (5 bases). The CDR3 consists of 15 residues. CDR1 and CDR2 (germline): SGHKS, YYEKEE (reference sequence). Trimming pared 5 bases from V and 10 bases from J, leaving 24 bases between. The CDR3 nucleotides read TGTGCCAGCAGTGTTACCCCCGGGACTCTGGGTGTAGCTTTCTTT. Protein sequence: CASSVTPGTLGVAFF.

A few counts support this clonotype. The chain joins TRBV7-2 to TRBJ1-2, with unresolved D. The CDR3 runs to 14 residues. Deletions cut 3 bases from V and 7 bases from J, with 15 bases between. Germline lookup yields CDR1 SGHTA and CDR2 FQGNSA. The CDR3, as DNA: TGTGCCAGCAGCTTTGACCTTCTCTCTGGTGGCTACACCTTC. This codes for CASSFDLLSGGYTF.

Ten or more counts support this clonotype. This rearrangement joins TRBV18 to TRBJ2-1; 8 nucleotides match TRBD1. Germline V gene lookup returns CDR1 KGHSH and CDR2 LQKENI. V shed 0 bases and J 0 bases; nucleotides not matched to a gene: 7. The CDR3 sequence is 18 residues long. CDR3 sequence: CASSPPRDRFNSYNEQFF. Here the CDR3 DNA reads TGTGCCAGCTCACCACCCCGGGACAGGTTCAACTCCTACAATGAGCAGTTCTTC.

The gene calls are TRBV12-3 or TRBV12-4 and TRBJ1-5, with D uncertain. Trimming left V 6 bases short and J 0 bases short, with 6 bases between. The CDR3 covers 13 residues. The CDR3 bases are TGTGCCAGCAGGAGGTCTAGCAATCAGCCCCAGCATTTT. Translation: CASRRSSNQPQHF.

This clonotype has at least ten counts. This chain connects TRBV20-1 to TRBJ2-2; D unresolved. V was clipped by 1 base and J by 6 bases, with 12 bases between them. The CDR3 contains 14 residues. The V gene's germline CDR1 is DFQATT and CDR2 SNEGSKA (reference sequence). The CDR3 DNA is TGCAGTGCTAGAGGTCCCGGAAAGGCCGGGGAGCTGTTTTTT. Protein sequence: CSARGPGKAGELFF.

Judged by abundance, this clonotype is medium-sized. The chain recombines TRBV7-6 with TRBJ2-6; D is unresolved. Per germline, CDR1 SGHVS and CDR2 FNYEAQ. The CDR3 covers 15 residues. V lost 1 base and J lost 2, with 6 bases in between. CDR3 bases: TGTGCCAGCAGCTTAGGCCCCACTGGGGCCAACGTCCTGACTTTC. Its protein is CASSLGPTGANVLTF.

In its sample, this clonotype was seen many times. The rearrangement joins TRBV10-2 to TRBJ2-5; D gene unclear. CDR3 length: 14 amino acids. Germline values: CDR1 WSHSY, CDR2 SAAADI. The V gene lost 6 bases and the J gene lost 5 bases, with 16 bases spanning the gap. Here the CDR3 DNA reads TGCGCCAGCAGAGCCGGTCCCACTCCGGAGACCCAGTACTTC. Amino acids: CASRAGPTPETQYF.

V usage is TRBV5-4 and J usage is TRBJ2-7, with D perhaps being TRBD1 or TRBD2 (5 bases each). The germline gives CDR1 SGHNT, CDR2 YYREEE (reference sequence). The CDR3 contains 15 residues. The V end lost 4 bases, the J end lost 3 bases, and 17 bases lay between the germline ends. This CDR3 is CASSRDGPGYYEQYF. The CDR3 nucleotides read TGTGCCAGCAGCCGGGACGGCCCAGGCTACTACGAGCAGTACTTC.

This clonotype showed up many times. The chain combines TRBV5-6 with TRBJ2-7; D may be TRBD1 (6 bases). Per germline, CDR1 SGHDT and CDR2 YYEEEE. The CDR3 has 15 amino acids. With 3 bases removed from V and 12 bases from J, the gap between germline ends came to 25 bases. The CDR3 reads CASSSPLPGQAEPYF. In nucleotides, the CDR3 is TGTGCCAGCAGCTCTCCCCTTCCGGGACAAGCGGAACCGTACTTC.

This clonotype is labeled as medium-sized (0.01 to 0.1%). The V call is TRBV5-4, the J call TRBJ2-7, with TRBD2 identical over 8 bases. Germline V lookup: CDR1 SGHNT, CDR2 YYREEE (reference sequence). V dropped 2 bases and J dropped 4; count of bases not matched to a gene: 11. The CDR3 loop spans 16 amino acids. The CDR3 reads CASSFGPAGESYEQYF. DNA for the CDR3: TGTGCCAGCAGCTTTGGGCCAGCGGGAGAATCTTACGAGCAGTACTTC.